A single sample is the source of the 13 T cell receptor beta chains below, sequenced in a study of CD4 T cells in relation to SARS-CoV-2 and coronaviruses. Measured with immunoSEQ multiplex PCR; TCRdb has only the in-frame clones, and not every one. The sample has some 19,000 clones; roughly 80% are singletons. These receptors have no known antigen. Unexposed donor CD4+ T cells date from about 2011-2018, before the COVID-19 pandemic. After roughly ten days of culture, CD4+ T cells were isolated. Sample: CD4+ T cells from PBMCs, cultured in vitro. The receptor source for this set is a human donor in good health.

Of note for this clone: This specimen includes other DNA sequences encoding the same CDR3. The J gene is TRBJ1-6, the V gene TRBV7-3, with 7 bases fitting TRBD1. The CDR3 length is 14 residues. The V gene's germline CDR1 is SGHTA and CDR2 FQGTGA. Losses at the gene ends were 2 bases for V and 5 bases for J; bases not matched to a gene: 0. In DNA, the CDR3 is TGTGCCAGCAGCTTAGGGACAGATAATTCACCCCTCCACTTT. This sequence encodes CASSLGTDNSPLHF. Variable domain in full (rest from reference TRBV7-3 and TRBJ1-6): GAGVSQTPSNKVTEKGKYVELRCDPISGHTALYWYRQSLGQGPEFLIYFQGTGAADDSGLPNDRFFAVRPEGSVSTLKIQRTERGDSAVYLCASSLGTDNSPLHFGNGTRLTVT.

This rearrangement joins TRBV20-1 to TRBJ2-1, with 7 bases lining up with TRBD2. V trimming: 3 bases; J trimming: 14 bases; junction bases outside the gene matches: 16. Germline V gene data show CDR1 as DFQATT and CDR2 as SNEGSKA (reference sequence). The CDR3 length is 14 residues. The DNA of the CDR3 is TGCAGTGCTAGTTTTGGTCCCCCGGGGGGATCTGAGTTCTTC. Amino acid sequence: CSASFGPPGGSEFF.

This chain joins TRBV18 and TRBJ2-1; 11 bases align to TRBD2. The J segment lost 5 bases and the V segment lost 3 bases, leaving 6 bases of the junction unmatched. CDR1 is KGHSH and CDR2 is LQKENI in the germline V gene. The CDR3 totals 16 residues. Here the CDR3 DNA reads TGTGCCAGCTCACCCCTAGCGGGAGGCCAAAACAATGAGCAGTTCTTC. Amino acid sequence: CASSPLAGGQNNEQFF.

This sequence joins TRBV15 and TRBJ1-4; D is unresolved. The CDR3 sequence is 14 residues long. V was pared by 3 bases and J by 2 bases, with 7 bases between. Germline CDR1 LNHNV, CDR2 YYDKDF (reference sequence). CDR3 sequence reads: CATSRDATNEKLFF. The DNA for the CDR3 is TGTGCCACCAGCAGGGACGCCACTAATGAAAAACTGTTTTTT.

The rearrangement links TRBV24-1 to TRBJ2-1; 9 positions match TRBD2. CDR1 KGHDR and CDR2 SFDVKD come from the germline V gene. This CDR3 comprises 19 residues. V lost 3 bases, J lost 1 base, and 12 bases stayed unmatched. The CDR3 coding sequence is TGTGCCACCAGTGATCCCCGGGGTAGCGGGAGTCCGTCCTACAATGAGCAGTTCTTC. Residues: CATSDPRGSGSPSYNEQFF.

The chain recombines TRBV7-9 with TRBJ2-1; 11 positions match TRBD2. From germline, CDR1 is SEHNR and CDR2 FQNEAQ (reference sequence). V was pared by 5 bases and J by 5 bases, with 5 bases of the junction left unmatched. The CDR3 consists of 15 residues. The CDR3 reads CASSPRLAGNNEQFF. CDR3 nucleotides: TGTGCCAGCAGCCCCCGACTAGCGGGAAACAATGAGCAGTTCTTC.

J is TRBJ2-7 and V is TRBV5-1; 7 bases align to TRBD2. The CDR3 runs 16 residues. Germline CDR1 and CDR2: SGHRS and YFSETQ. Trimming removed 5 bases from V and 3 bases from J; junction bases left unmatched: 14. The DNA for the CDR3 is TGCGCCAGCAGTGCCTCCGGGACTAATACCTACTACGAGCAGTACTTC. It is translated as CASSASGTNTYYEQYF.

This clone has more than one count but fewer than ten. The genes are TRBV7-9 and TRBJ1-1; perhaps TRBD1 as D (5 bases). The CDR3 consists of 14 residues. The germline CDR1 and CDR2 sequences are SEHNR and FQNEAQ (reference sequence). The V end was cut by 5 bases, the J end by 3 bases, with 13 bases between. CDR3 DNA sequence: TGTGCCAGCAGCCCCTGGACGGGGGACACTGAAGCTTTCTTT. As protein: CASSPWTGDTEAFF. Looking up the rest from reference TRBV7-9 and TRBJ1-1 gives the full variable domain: DTGVSQNPRHKITKRGQNVTFRCDPISEHNRLYWYRQTLGQGPEFLTYFQNEAQLEKSRLLSDRFSAERPKGSFSTLEIQRTEQGDSAMYLCASSPWTGDTEAFFGQGTRLTVV.

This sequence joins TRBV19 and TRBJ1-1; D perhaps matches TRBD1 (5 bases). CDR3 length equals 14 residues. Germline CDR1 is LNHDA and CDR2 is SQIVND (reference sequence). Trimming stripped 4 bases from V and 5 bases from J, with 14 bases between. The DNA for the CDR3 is TGTGCCAGTAGTAGCAGGGTAGATCGAACTGAAGCTTTCTTT. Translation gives CASSSRVDRTEAFF.

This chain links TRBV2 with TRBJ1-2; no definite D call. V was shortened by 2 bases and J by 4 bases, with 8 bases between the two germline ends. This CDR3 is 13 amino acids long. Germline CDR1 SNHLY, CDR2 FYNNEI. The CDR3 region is CASSENGPYGYTF. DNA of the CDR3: TGTGCCAGCAGTGAAAACGGACCCTATGGCTACACCTTC.

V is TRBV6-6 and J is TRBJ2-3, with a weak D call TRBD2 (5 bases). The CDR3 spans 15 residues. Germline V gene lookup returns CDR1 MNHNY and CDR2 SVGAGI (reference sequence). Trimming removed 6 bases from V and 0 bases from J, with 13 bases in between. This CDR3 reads CASSFSETSTDTQYF. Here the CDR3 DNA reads TGTGCCAGCAGCTTTAGCGAGACTAGCACAGATACGCAGTATTTT.

Here the CDR3 DNA reads TGTGCCAGCAGTTCGGACGGCGCCTACGAGCAGTACTTC. This sequence encodes CASSSDGAYEQYF. The chain uses TRBV6-5 and TRBJ2-7; D call uncertain. V dropped 4 bases and J dropped 2 bases, with 9 bases sitting between them. Looked up from germline, CDR1 is MNHEY and CDR2 is SVGAGI. The CDR3 is 13 residues long.

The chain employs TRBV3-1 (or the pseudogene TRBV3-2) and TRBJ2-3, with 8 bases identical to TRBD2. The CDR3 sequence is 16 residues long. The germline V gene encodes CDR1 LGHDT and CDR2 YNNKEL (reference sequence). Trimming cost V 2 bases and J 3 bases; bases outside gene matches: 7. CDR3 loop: CASSQTAASGTDTQYF. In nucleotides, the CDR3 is TGTGCCAGCAGCCAAACGGCGGCTAGCGGGACAGATACGCAGTATTTT.